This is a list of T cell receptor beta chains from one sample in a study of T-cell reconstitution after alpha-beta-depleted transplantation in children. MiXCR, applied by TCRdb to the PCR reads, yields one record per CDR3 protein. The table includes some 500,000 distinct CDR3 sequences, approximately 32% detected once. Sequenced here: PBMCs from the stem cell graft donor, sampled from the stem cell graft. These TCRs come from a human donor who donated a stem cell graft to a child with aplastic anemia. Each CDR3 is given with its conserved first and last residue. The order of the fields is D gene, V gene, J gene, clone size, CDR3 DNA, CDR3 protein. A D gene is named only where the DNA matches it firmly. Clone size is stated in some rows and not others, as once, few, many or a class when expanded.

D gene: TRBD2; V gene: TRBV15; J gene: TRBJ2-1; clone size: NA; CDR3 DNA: TGTGCCACCAGCAGTCCGTCTAGCGGGAGGGCCCGGGAGCAGTTCTTC; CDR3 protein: CATSSPSSGRAREQFF
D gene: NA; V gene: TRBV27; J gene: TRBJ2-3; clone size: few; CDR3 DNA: TGTGCCAGCAGTTTTGAAAAGGACACAGATACGCAGTATTTT; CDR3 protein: CASSFEKDTDTQYF
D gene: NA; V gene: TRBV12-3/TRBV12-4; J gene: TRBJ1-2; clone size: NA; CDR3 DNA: TGTGCCAGCAGTTCCGCGGGCTTCTATGGCTACACCTTC; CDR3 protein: CASSSAGFYGYTF
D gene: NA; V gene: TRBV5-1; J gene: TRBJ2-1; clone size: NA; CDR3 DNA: TGCGCCAGCAGCTTGGTCACTAGCAGTAACAATGAGCAGTTCTTC; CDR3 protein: CASSLVTSSNNEQFF
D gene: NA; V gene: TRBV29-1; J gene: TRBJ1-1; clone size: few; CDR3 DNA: TGCAGCGTGGAATTTGGGTTCACTGAAGCTTTCTTT; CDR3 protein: CSVEFGFTEAFF
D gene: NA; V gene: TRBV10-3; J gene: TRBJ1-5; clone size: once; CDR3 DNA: TGTGCCATCAGTGATGATGTTAAGCCCCAGCATTTT; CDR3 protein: CAISDDVKPQHF
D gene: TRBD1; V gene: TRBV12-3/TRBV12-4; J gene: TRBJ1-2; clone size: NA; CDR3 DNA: TGTGCCAGCAGCCCAGGACAGGCGGGTAGGGGCTACACCTTC; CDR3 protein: CASSPGQAGRGYTF
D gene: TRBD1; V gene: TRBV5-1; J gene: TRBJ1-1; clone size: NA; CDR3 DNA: TGCGCCAGCAGCTTGCAGGGGGGACTACGGAACACTGAAGCTTTCTTT; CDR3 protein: CASSLQGGLRNTEAFF
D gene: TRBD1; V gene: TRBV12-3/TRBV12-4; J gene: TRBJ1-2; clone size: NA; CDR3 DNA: TGTGCCAGCAGCCCGGCGGACAGGGGAAGCTATGGCTACACCTTC; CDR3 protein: CASSPADRGSYGYTF
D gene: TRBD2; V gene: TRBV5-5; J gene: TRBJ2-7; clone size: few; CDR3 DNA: TGTGCCAGCAGCTGGGGGGGTACCCATCCTACGGAAGAGCAGTACTTC; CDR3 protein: CASSWGGTHPTEEQYF
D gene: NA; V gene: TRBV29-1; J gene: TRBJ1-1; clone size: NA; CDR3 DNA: TGCAGCGTTATCCAAGGGGGAATCACTGAAGCTTTCTTT; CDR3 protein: CSVIQGGITEAFF
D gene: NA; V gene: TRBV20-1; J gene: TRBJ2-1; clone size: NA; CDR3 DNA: TGCAGTGCTAGAGATTATACGTTACCTGGGGTCTACAATGAGCAGTTCTTC; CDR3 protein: CSARDYTLPGVYNEQFF
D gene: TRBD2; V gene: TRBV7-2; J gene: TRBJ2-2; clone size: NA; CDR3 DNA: TGTGCCAGCAGCGCCCGACTAGCGGGAGTTTCCGGGGAGCTGTTTTTT; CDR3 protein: CASSARLAGVSGELFF
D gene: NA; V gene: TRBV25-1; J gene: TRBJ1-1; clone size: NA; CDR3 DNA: TGTGCCAGCAGTGAAATGGGGAGCACTGAAGCTTTCTTT; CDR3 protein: CASSEMGSTEAFF
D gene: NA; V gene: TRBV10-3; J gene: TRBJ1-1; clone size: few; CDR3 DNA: TGTGCCATCAGAGGAGAAACAGGGAACACTGAAGCTTTCTTT; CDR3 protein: CAIRGETGNTEAFF
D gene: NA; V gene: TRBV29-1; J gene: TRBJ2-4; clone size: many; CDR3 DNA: TGCAGCGGTGAGGGAGCCAAAAACATTCAGTACTTC; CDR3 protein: CSGEGAKNIQYF
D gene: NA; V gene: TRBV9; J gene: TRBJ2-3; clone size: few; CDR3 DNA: TGTGCCAGCAGCGCCGCAGTTTCTAGTGCAGATACGCAGTATTTT; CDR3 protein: CASSAAVSSADTQYF
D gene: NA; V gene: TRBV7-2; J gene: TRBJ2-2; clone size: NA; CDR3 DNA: TGTGCCGTGGCGTATGCCACCGGGGAGCTGTTTTTT; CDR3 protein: CAVAYATGELFF
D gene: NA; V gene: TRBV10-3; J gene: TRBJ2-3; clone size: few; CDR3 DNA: TGTGCCATCAGCCGGGCCTCGACCCGCACAGATACGCAGTATTTT; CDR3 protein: CAISRASTRTDTQYF
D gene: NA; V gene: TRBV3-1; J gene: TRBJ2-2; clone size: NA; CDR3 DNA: TGTGCCAGCAGCCCACTAGCCACCACCGGGGAGCTGTTTTTT; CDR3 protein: CASSPLATTGELFF
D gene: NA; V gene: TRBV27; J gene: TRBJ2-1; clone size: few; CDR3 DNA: TGTGCCAGCAGTCGGGTAATCTACAATGAGCAGTTCTTC; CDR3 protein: CASSRVIYNEQFF
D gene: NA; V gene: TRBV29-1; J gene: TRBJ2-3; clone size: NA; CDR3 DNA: TGCAGCGCGAAAGACAGAACCCCAACAGATACGCAGTATTTT; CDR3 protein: CSAKDRTPTDTQYF
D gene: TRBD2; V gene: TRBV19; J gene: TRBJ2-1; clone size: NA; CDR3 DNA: TGTGCCAGTAGTATCGGGACTAGCGGGCCTTACAATGAGCAGTTCTTC; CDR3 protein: CASSIGTSGPYNEQFF
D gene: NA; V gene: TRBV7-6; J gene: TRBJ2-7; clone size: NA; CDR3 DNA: TGTGCCAGCAGCTTAAGTTTCTCGGACGAGCAGTACTTC; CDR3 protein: CASSLSFSDEQYF
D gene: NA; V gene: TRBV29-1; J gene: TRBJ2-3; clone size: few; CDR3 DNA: TGCAGCGTCGAGGAGCTGGACAACACAGATACGCAGTATTTT; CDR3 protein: CSVEELDNTDTQYF
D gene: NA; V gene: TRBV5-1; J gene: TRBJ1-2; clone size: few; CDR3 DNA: TGCGCCAGCAGCTCGAATACTAGGGACTATGGCTACACCTTC; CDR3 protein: CASSSNTRDYGYTF
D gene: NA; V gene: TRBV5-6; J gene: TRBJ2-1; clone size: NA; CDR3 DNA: TGTGCCAGCAGCTTTGCCGCTTTAAGCTCCTACAATGAGCAGTTCTTC; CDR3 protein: CASSFAALSSYNEQFF
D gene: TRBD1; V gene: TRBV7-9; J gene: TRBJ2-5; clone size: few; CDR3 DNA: TGTGCCAGCAGCTCGCCGACAGGGCGGGAGACCCAGTACTTC; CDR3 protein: CASSSPTGRETQYF
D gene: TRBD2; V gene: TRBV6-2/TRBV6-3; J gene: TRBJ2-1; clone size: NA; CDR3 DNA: TGTGCCAGCAGTTACGCACCCGGGACTAGCGGAGCCCATGAGCAGTTCTTC; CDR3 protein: CASSYAPGTSGAHEQFF
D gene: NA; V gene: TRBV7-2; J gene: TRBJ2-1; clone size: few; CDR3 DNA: TGTGCCAGCAGCGCGACAGGAGGGTTTTACAATGAGCAGTTCTTC; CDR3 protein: CASSATGGFYNEQFF
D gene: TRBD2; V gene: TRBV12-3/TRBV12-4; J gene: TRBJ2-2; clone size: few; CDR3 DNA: TGTGCCAGCAACCCTCGGGGCGGGAGAATGAACGGGGAGCTGTTTTTT; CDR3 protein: CASNPRGGRMNGELFF
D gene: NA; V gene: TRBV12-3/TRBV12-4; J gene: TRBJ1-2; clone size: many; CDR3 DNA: TGTGCCAGCAGTCCAAGGGATTATGGCTACACCTTC; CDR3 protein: CASSPRDYGYTF
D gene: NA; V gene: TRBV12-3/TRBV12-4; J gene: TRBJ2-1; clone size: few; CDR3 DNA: TGTGCCAGCAGTTTGGTAGGGTACTACAATGAGCAGTTCTTC; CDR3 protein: CASSLVGYYNEQFF
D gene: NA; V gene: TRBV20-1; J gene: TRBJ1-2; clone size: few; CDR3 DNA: TGCAGTGCCACATTTAAACAGGGCGGCTACACCTTC; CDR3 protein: CSATFKQGGYTF
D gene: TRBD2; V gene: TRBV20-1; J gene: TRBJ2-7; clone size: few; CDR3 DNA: TGCAGTGCAACCGGGACTAGCAATGATTACGAGCAGTACTTC; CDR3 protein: CSATGTSNDYEQYF
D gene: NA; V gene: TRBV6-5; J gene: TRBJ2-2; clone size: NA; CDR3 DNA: TGTGCCAGCAGGCCACGGGCCAACTACCTGAACACCGGGGAGCTGTTTTTT; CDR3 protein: CASRPRANYLNTGELFF
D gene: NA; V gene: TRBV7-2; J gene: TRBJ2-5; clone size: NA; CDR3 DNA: TGTGCCAGCAGCCAAGGAGGGTCCTACCGGGCGACCCAGTACTTC; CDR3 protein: CASSQGGSYRATQYF
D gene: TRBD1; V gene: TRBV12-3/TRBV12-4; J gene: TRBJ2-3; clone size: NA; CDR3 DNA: TGTGCCAGCAAGTTCGACAGGGCTAGCACAGATACGCAGTATTTT; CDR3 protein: CASKFDRASTDTQYF
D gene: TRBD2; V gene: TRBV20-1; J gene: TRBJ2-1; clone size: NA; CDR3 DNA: TGCAGTGCTAGTAGAGCGGGAGGCAGCAATGAGCAGTTCTTC; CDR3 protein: CSASRAGGSNEQFF
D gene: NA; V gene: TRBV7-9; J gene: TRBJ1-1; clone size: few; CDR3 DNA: TGTGCCAGCAGCTTGGGGCCCGGTGGGGACACTGAAGCTTTCTTT; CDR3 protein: CASSLGPGGDTEAFF
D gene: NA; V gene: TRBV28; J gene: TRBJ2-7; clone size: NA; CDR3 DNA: TGTGCCAGCAGTCGATCCTACGAGCAGTACTTC; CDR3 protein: CASSRSYEQYF
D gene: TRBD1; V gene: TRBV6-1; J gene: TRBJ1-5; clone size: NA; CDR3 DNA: TGTGCCAGCAGGCCGGGGACAGGGGTGCATCAGCCCCAGCATTTT; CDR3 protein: CASRPGTGVHQPQHF
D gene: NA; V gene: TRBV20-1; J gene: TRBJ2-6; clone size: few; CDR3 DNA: TGCAGTGCTAGAGAACAGGGATCTGGGGCCAACGTCCTGACTTTC; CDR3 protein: CSAREQGSGANVLTF
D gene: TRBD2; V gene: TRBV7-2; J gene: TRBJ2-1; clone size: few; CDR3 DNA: TGTGCCAGTAGCGGGATATCCTACAATGAGCAGTTCTTC; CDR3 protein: CASSGISYNEQFF
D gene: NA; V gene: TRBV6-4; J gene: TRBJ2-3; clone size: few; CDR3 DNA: TGTGCCAGCAGTGACACGATCGGGGATACGCAGTATTTT; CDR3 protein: CASSDTIGDTQYF
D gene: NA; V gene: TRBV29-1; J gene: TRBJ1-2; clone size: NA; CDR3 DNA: TGCAGCGTTGCCCGGACTGCGAAGGGCTACACCTTC; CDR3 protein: CSVARTAKGYTF